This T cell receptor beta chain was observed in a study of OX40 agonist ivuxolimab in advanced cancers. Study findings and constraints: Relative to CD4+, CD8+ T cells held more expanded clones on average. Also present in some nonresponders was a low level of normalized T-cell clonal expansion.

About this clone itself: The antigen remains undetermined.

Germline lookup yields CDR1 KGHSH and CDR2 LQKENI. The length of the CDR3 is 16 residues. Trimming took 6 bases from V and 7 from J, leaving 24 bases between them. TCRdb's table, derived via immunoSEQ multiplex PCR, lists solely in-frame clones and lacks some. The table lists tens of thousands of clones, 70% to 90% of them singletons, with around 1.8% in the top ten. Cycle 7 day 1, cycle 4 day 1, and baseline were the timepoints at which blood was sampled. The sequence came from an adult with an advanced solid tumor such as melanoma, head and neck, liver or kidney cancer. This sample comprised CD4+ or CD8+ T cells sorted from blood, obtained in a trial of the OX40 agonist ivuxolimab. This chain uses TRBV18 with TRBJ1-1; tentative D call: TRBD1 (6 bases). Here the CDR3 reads CASSDSGRGVVNEAFF. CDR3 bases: TGTGCCAGCTCCGACAGTGGCAGGGGAGTTGTAAATGAAGCTTTCTTT.